This TCR beta chain was sequenced for a study of T cell responses to AZD1222 COVID-19 vaccine. Looking at the study overall: Combined were second doses at about 4 or about 12 weeks.

Clones were read by immunoSEQ multiplex PCR, and TCRdb kept only the in-frame ones, dropping some. This table holds 110,000 or so clones, roughly 92% found once. CDR3 size: 21 residues. Unmatched junction bases numbered 21, after V lost 6 bases and J lost 0 bases. Looked up from germline, CDR1 is MNHEY and CDR2 is SVGEGT. The chain recombines TRBV6-2 or TRBV6-3 with TRBJ1-5; 9 bases map to TRBD1. Sequences were derived from peripheral blood, sampled on day 0 of AZD1222 vaccination. The sequence derives from an adult in good health. CDR3 residues: CASSYVPGQGGGGVSNQPQHF. The CDR3 DNA follows: TGTGCCAGCAGCTATGTCCCGGGACAGGGCGGCGGCGGTGTTAGCAATCAGCCCCAGCATTTT.